The 3 T cell receptor beta chains in this list originate from one sample, sequenced in a study of identical twins. MiXCR, run by TCRdb on the 5' RACE reads, gives a single entry per CDR3 protein. Of around 500,000 distinct CDR3 sequences in the sample, approximately 14% are singletons; the top ten hold about 0.52%. Another study also made use of these data, one on yellow fever vaccine responses in identical twins.

The sequencing input was CD4+ T cells sorted from blood. The receptors were gathered from a woman in her late teens or twenties in good health.

J is TRBJ1-2 and V is TRBV20-1; D gene ambiguous. CDR3 size: 15 residues. With 3 bases removed from V and 3 bases from J, the gap between germline ends came to 17 bases. Germline V gene data show CDR1 as DFQATT and CDR2 as SNEGSKA (reference sequence). CDR3 region: CSARRDATEYYGYTF. In DNA form, the CDR3 reads TGCAGTGCTAGGCGTGACGCAACAGAGTACTATGGCTACACCTTC.

This clonotype occurred many times. V usage is TRBV3-1 and J usage is TRBJ2-7; D ambiguous. Trimming pared 1 base from V and 6 bases from J, leaving 10 bases between. Per germline, CDR1 LGHDT and CDR2 YNNKEL (reference sequence). The CDR3 is 13 residues long. CDR3 nucleotides: TGTGCCAGCAGCCAAGTATTAAGGGTCGAGCAGTACTTC. Translation: CASSQVLRVEQYF.

The table lists this clonotype with many counts. This chain uses TRBV12-3 or TRBV12-4 with TRBJ2-1; 7 nucleotides line up with TRBD1. The CDR3 sequence is 16 residues long. Trimming removed 4 bases from V and 6 bases from J; junction bases left unmatched: 12. This CDR3 is CASSSETGRRSNEQFF. The DNA for the CDR3 is TGTGCCAGCAGTTCGGAGACAGGGCGAAGAAGCAATGAGCAGTTCTTC.